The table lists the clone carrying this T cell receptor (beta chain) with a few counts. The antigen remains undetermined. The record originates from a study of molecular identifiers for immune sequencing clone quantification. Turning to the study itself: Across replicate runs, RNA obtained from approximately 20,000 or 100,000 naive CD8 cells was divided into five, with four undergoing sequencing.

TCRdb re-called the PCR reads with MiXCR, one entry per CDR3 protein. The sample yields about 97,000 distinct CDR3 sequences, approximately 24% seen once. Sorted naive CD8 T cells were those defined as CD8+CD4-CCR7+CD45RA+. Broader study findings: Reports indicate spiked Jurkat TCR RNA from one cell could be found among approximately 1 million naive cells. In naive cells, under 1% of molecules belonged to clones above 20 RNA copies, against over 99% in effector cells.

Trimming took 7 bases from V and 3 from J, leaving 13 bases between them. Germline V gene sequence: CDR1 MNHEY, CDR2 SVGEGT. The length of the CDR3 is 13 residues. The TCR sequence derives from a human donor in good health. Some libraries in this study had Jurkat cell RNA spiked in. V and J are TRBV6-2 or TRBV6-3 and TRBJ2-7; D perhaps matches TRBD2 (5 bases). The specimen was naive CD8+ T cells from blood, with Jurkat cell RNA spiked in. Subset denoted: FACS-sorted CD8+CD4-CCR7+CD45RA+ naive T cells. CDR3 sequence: CASILGAGYEQYF. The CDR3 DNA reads TGTGCCAGCATACTAGGCGCGGGCTACGAGCAGTACTTC.